The entry below gives a single T cell receptor beta chain sequence along with its context. The data originate from a study of cytomegalovirus exposure and HLA in healthy donors. This CDR3 contains 15 residues. Germline trimming cut 2 bases from V and 3 bases from J; bases unmatched to any gene: 4. Germline V CDR1 and CDR2: SGDLS, YYNGEE. The protocol was immunoSEQ multiplex PCR, while the TCRdb copy is restricted to in-frame clones and leaves out a portion. The sample has over 60,000 clones, 95% to 97% seen once. This chain uses TRBV9 with TRBJ1-4; 7 bases map to TRBD1. The specimen sequenced was PBMCs. The clonotype comes from a man aged 18-30 years in good health and CMV-seronegative. The CDR3 is CASSVSTGSNEKLFF. The CDR3, as DNA: TGTGCCAGCAGCGTCTCGACAGGGTCTAATGAAAAACTGTTTTTT. The full variable domain, completed using reference TRBV9 and TRBJ1-4, is DSGVTQTPKHLITATGQRVTLRCSPRSGDLSVYWYQQSLDQGLQFLIQYYNGEERAKGNILERFSAQQFPDLHSELNLSSLELGDSALYFCASSVSTGSNEKLFFGSGTQLSVL.